This TCR beta chain was recorded in a study of T cells in Graves' hyperthyroidism and ophthalmopathy. Using RNA transcripts as the source, TCR beta CDR3 regions were amplified. A set of HTBI primers served as the primers for a first-round RT-PCR of the TCR CDR3. A single record per CDR3 protein comes from TCRdb applying MiXCR to the multiplex PCR reads. The table has approximately 400,000 distinct CDR3 sequences, about 14% seen once. This clonotype was recorded at least ten times. Germline CDR1 MNHNS, CDR2 SASEGT. This CDR3 has 12 amino acids. V was shortened by 6 bases and J by 4 bases, with 9 bases between the two germline ends. Out of 8.5 to 10 ml of fresh peripheral blood came the PBMCs.

The TCR originated in a woman aged 55-70 years with Graves' hyperthyroidism. The chain combines TRBV6-1 with TRBJ1-2; a weak D match, TRBD1 (6 bases). Sequencing input: blood. The CDR3 DNA is TGTGCCAGCAGCCCGGACAGCTATGGCTACACCTTC. Translation gives CASSPDSYGYTF.